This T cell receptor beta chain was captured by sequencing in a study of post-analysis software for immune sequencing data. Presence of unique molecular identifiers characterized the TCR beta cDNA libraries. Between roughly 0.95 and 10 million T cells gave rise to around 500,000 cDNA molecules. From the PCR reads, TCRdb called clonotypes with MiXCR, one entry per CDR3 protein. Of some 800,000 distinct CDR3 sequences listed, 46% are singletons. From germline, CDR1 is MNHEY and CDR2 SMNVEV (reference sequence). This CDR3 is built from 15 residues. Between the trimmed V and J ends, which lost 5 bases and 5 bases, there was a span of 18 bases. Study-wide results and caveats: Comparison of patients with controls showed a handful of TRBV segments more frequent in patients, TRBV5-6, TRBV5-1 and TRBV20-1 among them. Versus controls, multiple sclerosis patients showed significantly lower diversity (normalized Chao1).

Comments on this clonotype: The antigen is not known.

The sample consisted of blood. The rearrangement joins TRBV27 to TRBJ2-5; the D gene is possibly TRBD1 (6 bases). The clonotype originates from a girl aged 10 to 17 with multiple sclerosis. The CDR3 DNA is TGTGCCAGCAGTAAAGATTCAACAGGGTTGGAGACCCAGTACTTC. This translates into CASSKDSTGLETQYF.